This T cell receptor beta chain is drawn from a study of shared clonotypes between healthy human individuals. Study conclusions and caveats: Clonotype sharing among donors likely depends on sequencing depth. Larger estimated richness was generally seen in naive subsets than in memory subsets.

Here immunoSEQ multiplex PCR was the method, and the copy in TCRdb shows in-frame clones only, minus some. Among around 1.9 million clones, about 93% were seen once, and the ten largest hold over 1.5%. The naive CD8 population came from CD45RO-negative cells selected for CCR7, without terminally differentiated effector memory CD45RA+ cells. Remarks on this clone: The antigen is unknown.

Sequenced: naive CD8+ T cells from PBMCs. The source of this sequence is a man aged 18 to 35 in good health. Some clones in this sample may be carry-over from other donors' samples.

CDR3 bases: TGTGCCAGCAGTTACACACGGGACGAGCAGTACTTC. This encodes CASSYTRDEQYF. The V gene is TRBV2, the J gene TRBJ2-7; D is unclear. The CDR3 consists of 12 residues. V was clipped by 5 bases and J by 5 bases, with 10 bases between them. The germline gives CDR1 SNHLY, CDR2 FYNNEI.